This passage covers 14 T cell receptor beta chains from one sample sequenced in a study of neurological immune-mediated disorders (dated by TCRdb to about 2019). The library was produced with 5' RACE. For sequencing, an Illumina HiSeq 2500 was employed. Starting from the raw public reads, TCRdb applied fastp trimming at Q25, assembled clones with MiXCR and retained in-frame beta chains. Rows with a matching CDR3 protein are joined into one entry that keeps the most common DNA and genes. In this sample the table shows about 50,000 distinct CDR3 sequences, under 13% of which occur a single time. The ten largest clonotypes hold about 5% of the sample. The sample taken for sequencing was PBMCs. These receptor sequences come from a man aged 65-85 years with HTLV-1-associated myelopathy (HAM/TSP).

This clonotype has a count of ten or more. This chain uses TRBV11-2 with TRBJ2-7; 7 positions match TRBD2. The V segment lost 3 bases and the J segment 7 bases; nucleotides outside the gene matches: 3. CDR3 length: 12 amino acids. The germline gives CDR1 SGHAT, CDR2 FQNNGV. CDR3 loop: CASSLKGGEQYF. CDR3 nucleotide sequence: TGTGCCAGCAGCTTGAAGGGAGGGGAGCAGTACTTC.

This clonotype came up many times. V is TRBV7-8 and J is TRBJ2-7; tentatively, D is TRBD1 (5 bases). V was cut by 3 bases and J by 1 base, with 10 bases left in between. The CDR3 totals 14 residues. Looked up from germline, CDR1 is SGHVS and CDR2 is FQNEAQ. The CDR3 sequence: CASSFTRESYEQYF. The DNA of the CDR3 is TGTGCCAGCAGCTTCACCAGGGAATCCTACGAGCAGTACTTC.

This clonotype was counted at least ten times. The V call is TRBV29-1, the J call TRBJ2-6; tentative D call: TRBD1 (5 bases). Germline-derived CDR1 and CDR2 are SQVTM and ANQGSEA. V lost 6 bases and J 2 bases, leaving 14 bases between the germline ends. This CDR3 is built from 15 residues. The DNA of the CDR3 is TGCAGCGTCACCCGGCAGGGAACTGGGGCCAACGTCCTGACTTTC. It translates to CSVTRQGTGANVLTF.

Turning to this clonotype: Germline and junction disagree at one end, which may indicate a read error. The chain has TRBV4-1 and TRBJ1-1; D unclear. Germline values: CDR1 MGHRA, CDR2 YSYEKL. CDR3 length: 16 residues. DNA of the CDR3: TGCGCCAGCAGTCAAGACCCGACGGGGAGTAGCACTGAAGCTTTCTTT. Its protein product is CASSQDPTGSSTEAFF.

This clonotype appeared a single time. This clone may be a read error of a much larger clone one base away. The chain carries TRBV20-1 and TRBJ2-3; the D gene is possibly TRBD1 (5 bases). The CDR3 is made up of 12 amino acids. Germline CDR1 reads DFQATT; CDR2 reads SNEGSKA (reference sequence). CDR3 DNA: TGCAGTGCTAGGTTTAGCACAGGTACGCAGTATTTT. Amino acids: CSARFSTGTQYF.

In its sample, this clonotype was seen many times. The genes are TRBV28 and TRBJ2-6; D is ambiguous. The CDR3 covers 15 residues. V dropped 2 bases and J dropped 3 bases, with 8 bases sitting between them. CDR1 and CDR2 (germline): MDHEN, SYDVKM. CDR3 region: CASSLRWSGANVLTF. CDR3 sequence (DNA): TGTGCCAGCAGTTTACGTTGGAGTGGGGCCAACGTCCTGACTTTC.

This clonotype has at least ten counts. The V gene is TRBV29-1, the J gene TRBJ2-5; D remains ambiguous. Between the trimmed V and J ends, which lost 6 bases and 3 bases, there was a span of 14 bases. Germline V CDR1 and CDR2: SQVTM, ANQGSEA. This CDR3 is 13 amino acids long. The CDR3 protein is CSVQRAAKETQYF. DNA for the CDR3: TGCAGCGTCCAACGGGCAGCGAAAGAGACCCAGTACTTC.

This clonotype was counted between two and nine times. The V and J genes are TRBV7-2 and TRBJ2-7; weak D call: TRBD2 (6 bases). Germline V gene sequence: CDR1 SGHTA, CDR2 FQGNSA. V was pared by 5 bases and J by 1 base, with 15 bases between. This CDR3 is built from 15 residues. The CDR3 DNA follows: TGTGCCAGCAGCCGTTCCGGGACTGATTCCTACGAGCAGTACTTC. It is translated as CASSRSGTDSYEQYF.

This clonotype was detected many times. Here the CDR3 reads CASSSGGANVLTF. DNA for the CDR3: TGTGCCAGCAGCTCGGGGGGGGCCAACGTCCTGACTTTC. V usage is TRBV7-6 and J usage is TRBJ2-6; D is perhaps TRBD2 (5 bases). This CDR3 has 13 amino acids. Germline V gene sequence: CDR1 SGHVS, CDR2 FNYEAQ. V lost 4 bases and J lost 4, with 5 bases in between.

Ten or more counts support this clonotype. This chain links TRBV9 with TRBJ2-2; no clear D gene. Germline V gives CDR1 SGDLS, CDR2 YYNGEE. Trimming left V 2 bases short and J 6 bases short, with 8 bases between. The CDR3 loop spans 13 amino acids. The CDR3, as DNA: TGTGCCAGCAGCGTTCAGGTTGCCGGGGAGCTGTTTTTT. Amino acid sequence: CASSVQVAGELFF. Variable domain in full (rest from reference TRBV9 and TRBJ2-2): DSGVTQTPKHLITATGQRVTLRCSPRSGDLSVYWYQQSLDQGLQFLIQYYNGEERAKGNILERFSAQQFPDLHSELNLSSLELGDSALYFCASSVQVAGELFFGEGSRLTVL.

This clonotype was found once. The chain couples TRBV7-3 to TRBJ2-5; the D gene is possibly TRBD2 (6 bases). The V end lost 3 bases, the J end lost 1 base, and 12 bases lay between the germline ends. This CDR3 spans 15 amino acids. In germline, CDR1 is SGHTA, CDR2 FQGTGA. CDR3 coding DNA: TGTGCCAGCAGCTTGGGCGGGACCCCCCAAGAGACCCAGTACTTC. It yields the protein CASSLGGTPQETQYF.

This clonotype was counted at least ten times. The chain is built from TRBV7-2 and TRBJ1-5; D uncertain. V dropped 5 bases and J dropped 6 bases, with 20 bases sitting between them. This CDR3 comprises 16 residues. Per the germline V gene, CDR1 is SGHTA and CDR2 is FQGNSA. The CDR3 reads CASSPLAGGRSQPQHF. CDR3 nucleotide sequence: TGTGCCAGCAGCCCGCTCGCGGGAGGGCGAAGTCAGCCCCAGCATTTT. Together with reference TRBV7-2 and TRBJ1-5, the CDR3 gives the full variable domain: GAGVSQSPSNKVTEKGKDVELRCDPISGHTALYWYRQSLGQGLEFLIYFQGNSAPDKSGLPSDRFSAERTGGSVSTLTIQRTQQEDSAVYLCASSPLAGGRSQPQHFGDGTRLSIL.

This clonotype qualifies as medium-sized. This CDR3 is CASSPQALGEKLFF. CDR3 nucleotide sequence: TGTGCCAGCAGCCCGCAGGCCCTCGGTGAAAAACTGTTTTTT. This rearrangement joins TRBV7-8 to TRBJ1-4; D not certain. Germline loops: CDR1 SGHVS, CDR2 FQNEAQ. The germline V and J ends were trimmed by 5 bases and 7 bases, with 14 bases remaining between them. This CDR3 comprises 14 residues.

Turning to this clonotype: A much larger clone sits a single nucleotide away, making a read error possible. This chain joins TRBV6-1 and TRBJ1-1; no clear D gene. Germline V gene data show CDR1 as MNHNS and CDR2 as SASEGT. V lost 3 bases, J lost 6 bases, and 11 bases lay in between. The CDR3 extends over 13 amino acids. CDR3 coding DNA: TGTGCCAGCAGTGATACGGATAACGCTGAAGCTTTCTTT. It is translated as CASSDTDNAEAFF.